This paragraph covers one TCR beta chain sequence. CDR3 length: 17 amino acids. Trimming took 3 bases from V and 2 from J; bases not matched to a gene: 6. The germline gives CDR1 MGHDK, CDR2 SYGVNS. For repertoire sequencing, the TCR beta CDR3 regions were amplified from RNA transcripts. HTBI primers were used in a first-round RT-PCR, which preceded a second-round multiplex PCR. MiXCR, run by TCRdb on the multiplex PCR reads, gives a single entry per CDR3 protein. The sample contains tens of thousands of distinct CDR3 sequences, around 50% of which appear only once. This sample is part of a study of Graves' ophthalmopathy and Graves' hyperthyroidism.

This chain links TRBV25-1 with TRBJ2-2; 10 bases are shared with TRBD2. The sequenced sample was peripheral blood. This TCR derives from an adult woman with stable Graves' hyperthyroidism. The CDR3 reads CASSDPAGGPNTGELFF. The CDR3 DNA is TGTGCCAGCAGTGATCCAGCGGGAGGGCCCAACACCGGGGAGCTGTTTTTT.